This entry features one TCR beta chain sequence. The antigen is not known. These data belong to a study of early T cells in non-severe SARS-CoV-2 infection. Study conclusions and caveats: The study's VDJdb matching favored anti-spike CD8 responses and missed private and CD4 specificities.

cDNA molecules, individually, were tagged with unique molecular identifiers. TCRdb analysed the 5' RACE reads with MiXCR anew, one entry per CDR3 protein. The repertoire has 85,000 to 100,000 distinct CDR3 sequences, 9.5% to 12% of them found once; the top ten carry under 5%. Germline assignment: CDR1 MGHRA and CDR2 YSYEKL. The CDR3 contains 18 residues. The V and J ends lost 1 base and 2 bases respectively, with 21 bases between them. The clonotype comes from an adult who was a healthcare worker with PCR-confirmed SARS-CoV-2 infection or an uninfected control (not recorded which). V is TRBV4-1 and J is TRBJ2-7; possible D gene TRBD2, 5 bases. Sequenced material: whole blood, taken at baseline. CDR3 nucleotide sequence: TGCGCCAGCAGCCAAGTCCAAAAAATCACTAGTGTTCCCTACGAGCAGTACTTC. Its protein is CASSQVQKITSVPYEQYF.